Listed below are T cell receptor beta chains from one sample, sequenced in a study of blood T cell repertoires in COVID-19. Using immunoSEQ multiplex PCR, the repertoire was profiled, and TCRdb retains in-frame clones only, with some absent. Altogether about 140,000 clones are present, about 90% being singletons, with the ten largest covering less than 2%. Sequencing was done on a sample of peripheral blood. Source of these receptors: a woman aged 55-70 years with acute or convalescent COVID-19. Both conserved end residues are part of each CDR3. A D gene is named only where the DNA matches it firmly. A row's size may be missing; if present it is once, few, many or a size class.

>.|TRBJ2-3|TRBV28|TRBD1
TGTGCCAGCAGTCCCGGGACAGGGTTCACAGATACGCAGTATTTT
CASSPGTGFTDTQYF
>.|TRBJ1-3|TRBV4-2|.
TGTGCCAGCAGCCAAGATAGGCGGTCCGGAAACACCATATATTTT
CASSQDRRSGNTIYF
>few|TRBJ1-1|TRBV6-2/TRBV6-3|.
TGTGCCAGCAGTTACGAGAAAGCAGCTTTCTTT
CASSYEKAAFF
>.|TRBJ2-3|TRBV28|TRBD1
TGTGCCAGCACTACCGGCGGGACAGGGGGTTACACAGATACGCAGTATTTT
CASTTGGTGGYTDTQYF
>once|TRBJ1-1|TRBV15|TRBD1
TGTGCCACCAGCGTACAGGGGTGGGGCACTGAAGCTTTCTTT
CATSVQGWGTEAFF
>.|TRBJ1-1|TRBV27|TRBD1
TGTGCCACCGCTCTTTCAGGGGGCAGTTCGACTGAAGCTTTCTTT
CATALSGGSSTEAFF
>.|TRBJ1-3|TRBV7-6|.
TGTGCCAGCAGCCCCAGGGGCACAGGCCTCCTCTCTGGAAACACCATATATTTT
CASSPRGTGLLSGNTIYF
>.|TRBJ2-7|TRBV7-3|.
TGTGCCAGCAGCTTAAACCCACGGGACTCGGAACAGTACTTC
CASSLNPRDSEQYF
>.|TRBJ1-2|TRBV6-5|TRBD1
TGTGCCAGCTTACCCCGGGACAGGGTCGGCTACACCTTC
CASLPRDRVGYTF
>.|TRBJ1-1|TRBV11-2|.
TGTGCCAGCAGCTCATTTACAGGCACGAACACTGAAGCTTTCTTT
CASSSFTGTNTEAFF
>.|TRBJ1-5|TRBV14|TRBD1
TGTGCCAGCAGCCAAGAGAAAGAGGACAGGTATAGCAATCAGCCCCAGCATTTT
CASSQEKEDRYSNQPQHF
>.|TRBJ2-3|TRBV4-3|TRBD1
TGCGCCAGCAGCCAAGGAGACAGGGGTTCCACAGATACGCAGTATTTT
CASSQGDRGSTDTQYF
>.|TRBJ1-6|TRBV7-9|.
TGTGCCAGCAGCTCTTCCGGCGGGGTTGGGGATTCACCCCTCCACTTT
CASSSSGGVGDSPLHF
>once|TRBJ1-1|TRBV5-6|TRBD1
TGTGCCAGCAGCTTAGGAATACAGGGGATGAGAGTCACTGAAGCTTTCTTT
CASSLGIQGMRVTEAFF
>.|TRBJ1-3|TRBV5-1|.
TGCGCCAGCAGCTTCAGCGCAAGCTCTGGAAACACCATATATTTT
CASSFSASSGNTIYF
>.|TRBJ1-4|TRBV28|TRBD1
TGTGCCAGCAGTTTCCCGTCGACAGGGCCTAATGAAAAACTGTTTTTT
CASSFPSTGPNEKLFF
>.|TRBJ2-1|TRBV4-1|.
TGCGCCAGCAACCCCTCTGGGCTCGACTACAATGAGCAGTTCTTC
CASNPSGLDYNEQFF
>.|TRBJ2-5|TRBV19|.
TGTGCCAGTAGTATGGGAGAAGTGGAGACCCAGTACTTC
CASSMGEVETQYF
>once|TRBJ1-1|TRBV11-2|.
TGTGCCAGCAGCTTAGGGGGCCCAGCTTCGGCTTTCTTT
CASSLGGPASAFF
>.|TRBJ2-1|TRBV30|.
TGTGCCTGGAGTACGACAGGAATGGGGCAGTTCTTC
CAWSTTGMGQFF
>once|TRBJ1-1|TRBV7-9|.
TGTGCCAGCGACGAGGGTCTCCTATCCACTGAAGCTTTCTTT
CASDEGLLSTEAFF
>.|TRBJ2-5|TRBV5-4|.
TGTGCCAGCAGCTTGCTGGCACAAGAGACCCAGTACTTC
CASSLLAQETQYF
>.|TRBJ2-1|TRBV7-9|TRBD2
TGTGCCAGCAGCTATGGGAGCGGGGGGGCCATCAATGAGCAGTTCTTC
CASSYGSGGAINEQFF
>.|TRBJ1-6|TRBV28|TRBD1
TGTGCCAGCAGTGCCGGGACAGGTAATTCACCCCTCCACTTT
CASSAGTGNSPLHF
>.|TRBJ2-3|TRBV7-2|.
TGTGCCAGCAGCCATACGGACAGCCCTTATAGCACAGATACGCAGTATTTT
CASSHTDSPYSTDTQYF
>once|TRBJ2-7|TRBV29-1|TRBD1
TGCAGCGTTGAGGGACAGGGCCACGAGCAGTACTTC
CSVEGQGHEQYF
>.|TRBJ1-4|TRBV28|TRBD1
TGTGCCAGCAGTTTAAATACAGGGGGAAGAAATGAAAAACTGTTTTTT
CASSLNTGGRNEKLFF
>.|TRBJ2-2|TRBV3-1/TRBV3-2|TRBD2
TGTGCCAGCAGCCAGCCGGGGGGGGCAAACGGGGAGCTGTTTTTT
CASSQPGGANGELFF
>.|TRBJ1-1|TRBV28|TRBD1
TGTGCCAGCAGTCAATCAGGGGAAGGGGGCGAAGCTTTCTTT
CASSQSGEGGEAFF
>.|TRBJ1-2|TRBV28|.
TGTGCCAGCAGAAATCTAGGGGGGGCGCTGGGCTACACCTTC
CASRNLGGALGYTF
>.|TRBJ1-1|TRBV3-1/TRBV3-2|.
TGTGCCAGCAGCCCTATTGGGAACACTGAAGCTTTCTTT
CASSPIGNTEAFF
>few|TRBJ2-5|TRBV6-2/TRBV6-3|.
TGTGCCAGCAGTTCCGCGGCGGCGGGAAAAGAGACCCAGTACTTC
CASSSAAAGKETQYF
>.|TRBJ2-7|TRBV5-1|TRBD1
TGCGCCAGCAGCGGGCGTTCTGGACAGGGGAGCGAGCAGTACTTC
CASSGRSGQGSEQYF
>.|TRBJ2-7|TRBV27|.
TGTGCCAGCAGTTTAGGGCAGGGCTTTAGGGAGCAGTACTTC
CASSLGQGFREQYF
>.|TRBJ2-5|TRBV28|.
TGTGCCAGCAGTTTGACGGGAATCCAAGAGACCCAGTACTTC
CASSLTGIQETQYF
>.|TRBJ2-5|TRBV28|.
TGTGCCAGCAACCTCGGGGGAGGAGAGACCCAGTACTTC
CASNLGGGETQYF
>.|TRBJ2-1|TRBV24-1|TRBD1
TGTGCCACCAGTGATTTACCTAGGGGGCCTCCACGGGGCAATGAGCAGTTCTTC
CATSDLPRGPPRGNEQFF
>.|TRBJ2-7|TRBV15|TRBD1
TGTGCCACCAGCAGAGGAGGACAGGTCTACGAGCAGTACTTC
CATSRGGQVYEQYF
>.|TRBJ2-3|TRBV9|TRBD1
TGTGCCAGCAGCGTAGGGGGACAGTTTAGCACAGATACGCAGTATTTT
CASSVGGQFSTDTQYF
>.|TRBJ1-1|TRBV24-1|.
TGTGCCACCAGTGACTCCCGGGGCGGGGGTACTGAAGCTTTCTTT
CATSDSRGGGTEAFF
>.|TRBJ1-1|TRBV3-1/TRBV3-2|.
TGTGCCAGCAGCCAAGAACGGGGGAACACTGAAGCTTTCTTT
CASSQERGNTEAFF
>.|TRBJ2-7|TRBV5-1|.
TGCGCCAGCAGCTTGGAGGGGGGGACCTACGAGCAGTACTTC
CASSLEGGTYEQYF
>once|TRBJ1-3|TRBV18|.
TGTGCCAGCTCGCCTGGGGCCGGGCCTGGAAACACCATATATTTT
CASSPGAGPGNTIYF
>.|TRBJ1-2|TRBV19|.
TGTGCCAGTAATCACACCGGGTGTTTGAGCTACACCTTC
CASNHTGCLSYTF
>.|TRBJ2-3|TRBV5-6|.
TGTGCCAGCAGCCAGATGGGGAGGTGGGGAACAGATACGCAGTATTTT
CASSQMGRWGTDTQYF
>.|TRBJ2-7|TRBV7-6|.
TGTGCCAGCAGCCGGGACACCTTCTACGAGCAGTACTTC
CASSRDTFYEQYF
>.|TRBJ1-2|TRBV7-9|.
TGTGCCAGCAGCTTGACAGGATCCAACTATGGCTACACCTTC
CASSLTGSNYGYTF
>.|TRBJ1-6|TRBV6-2/TRBV6-3|.
TGTGCCAGCAGTTACGGGTCATACGGGTCACCCCTCCACTTT
CASSYGSYGSPLHF
>once|TRBJ2-1|TRBV5-4|TRBD1
TGTGCCAGCAGCCTCACAGGGGGGCCCCACAATGAGCAGTTCTTC
CASSLTGGPHNEQFF